This T cell receptor (beta chain) was documented in a study of T-cell reconstitution after alpha-beta-depleted transplantation in children. The study, taken as a whole, reports: One year after transplant, T-cell counts and diversity came mostly from newly produced T cells. Reported findings indicate that, about two months after transplant, alpha-beta T cells came from several hundred expanded clones, which were derived from non-depleted graft cells.

The germline V gene encodes CDR1 ENHRY and CDR2 SYGVKD. The V and J ends lost 4 bases and 5 bases, in that order; junction bases with no gene match: 18. This CDR3 region has 18 residues. Preparing the TCRbeta library involved the use of unique molecular identifiers. TCRdb itself ran the PCR reads through MiXCR, one entry per CDR3 protein. The table records about 78,000 distinct CDR3 sequences, less than 15% of them present only once. This clonotype was found a few times. Its antigen is not identified. The chain couples TRBV10-3 to TRBJ1-1; 8 positions agree with TRBD1. This sequence originates from a male patient between 2 and 10 years old who had a stem cell transplant for acute lymphoblastic leukemia, so the T cells may come from the graft donor. The sequencing here drew on PBMCs, mostly from graft donor cells, taken 180 days after TCRalphabeta/CD19-depleted stem cell transplant. The CDR3 here is CAISVRGDRRNILTEAFF. The DNA for the CDR3 is TGTGCCATCAGTGTGCGGGGGGACAGGAGGAATATTCTAACTGAAGCTTTCTTT.